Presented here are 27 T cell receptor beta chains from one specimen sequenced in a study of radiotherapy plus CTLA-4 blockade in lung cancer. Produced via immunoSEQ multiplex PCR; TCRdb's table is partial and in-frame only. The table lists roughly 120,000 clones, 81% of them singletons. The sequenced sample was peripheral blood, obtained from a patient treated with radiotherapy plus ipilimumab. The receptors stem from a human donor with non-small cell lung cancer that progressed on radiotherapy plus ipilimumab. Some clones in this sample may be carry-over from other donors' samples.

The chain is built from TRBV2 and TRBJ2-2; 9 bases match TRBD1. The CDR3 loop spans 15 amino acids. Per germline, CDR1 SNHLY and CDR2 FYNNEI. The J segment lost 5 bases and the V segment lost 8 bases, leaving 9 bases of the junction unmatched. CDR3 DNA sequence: TGTGCCAGCTCTTATACAGGGGGCTCGACCGGGGAGCTGTTTTTT. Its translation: CASSYTGGSTGELFF.

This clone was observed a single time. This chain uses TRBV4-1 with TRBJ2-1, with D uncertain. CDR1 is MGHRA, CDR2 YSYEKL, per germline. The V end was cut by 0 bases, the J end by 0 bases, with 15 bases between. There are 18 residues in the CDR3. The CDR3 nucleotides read TGCGCCAGCAGCCAAGAAGGTCTCGGAGCAAGCTCCTACAATGAGCAGTTCTTC. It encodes CASSQEGLGASSYNEQFF.

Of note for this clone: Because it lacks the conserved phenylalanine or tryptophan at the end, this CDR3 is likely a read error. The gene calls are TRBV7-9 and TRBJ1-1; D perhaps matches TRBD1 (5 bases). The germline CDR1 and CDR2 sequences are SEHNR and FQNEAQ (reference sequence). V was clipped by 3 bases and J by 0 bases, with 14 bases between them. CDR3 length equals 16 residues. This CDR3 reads CASSFRPGTMNTEAFL. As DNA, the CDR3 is TGTGCCAGCAGCTTTCGCCCAGGGACTATGAACACTGAAGCTTTCCTT.

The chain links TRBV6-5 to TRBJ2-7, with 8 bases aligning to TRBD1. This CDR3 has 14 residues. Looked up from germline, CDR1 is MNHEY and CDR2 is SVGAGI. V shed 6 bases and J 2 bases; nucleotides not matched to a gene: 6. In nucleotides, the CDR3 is TGTGCCAGCAGCCGGACACAGGGGGCCTACGAGCAGTACTTC. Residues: CASSRTQGAYEQYF.

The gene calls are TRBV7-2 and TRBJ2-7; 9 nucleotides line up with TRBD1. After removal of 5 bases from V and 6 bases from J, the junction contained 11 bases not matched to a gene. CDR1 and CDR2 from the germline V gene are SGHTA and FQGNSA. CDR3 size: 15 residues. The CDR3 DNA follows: TGTGCCAGCAGCGACCGGGACAGGGTTGATCCCGAGCAGTACTTC. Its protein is CASSDRDRVDPEQYF.

The CDR3 protein is CASSLSGGGWETQYF. CDR3 coding DNA: TGTGCCAGCAGTTTATCGGGGGGCGGCTGGGAGACCCAGTACTTC. This sequence joins TRBV28 and TRBJ2-5; perhaps TRBD2 as D (7 bases). This CDR3 has 15 residues. Germline CDR1 reads MDHEN; CDR2 reads SYDVKM. Trimming removed 1 base at V and 5 bases at J, with 14 bases between. The variable domain in full, with the rest retrieved from reference TRBV28 and TRBJ2-5, is DVKVTQSSRYLVKRTGEKVFLECVQDMDHENMFWYRQDPGLGLRLIYFSYDVKMKEKGDIPEGYSVSREKKERFSLILESASTNQTSMYLCASSLSGGGWETQYFGPGTRLLVL.

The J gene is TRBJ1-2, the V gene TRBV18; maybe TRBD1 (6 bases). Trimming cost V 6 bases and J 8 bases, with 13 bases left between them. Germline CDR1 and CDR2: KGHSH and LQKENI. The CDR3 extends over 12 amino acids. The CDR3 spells CASSGQGRGYTF. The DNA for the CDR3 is TGTGCCAGCTCGGGGCAGGGGAGAGGCTACACCTTC. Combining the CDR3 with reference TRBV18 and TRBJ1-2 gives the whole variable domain NAGVMQNPRHLVRRRGQEARLRCSPMKGHSHVYWYRQLPEEGLKFMVYLQKENIIDESGMPKERFSAEFPKEGPSILRIQQVVRGDSAAYFCASSGQGRGYTFGSGTRLTVV.

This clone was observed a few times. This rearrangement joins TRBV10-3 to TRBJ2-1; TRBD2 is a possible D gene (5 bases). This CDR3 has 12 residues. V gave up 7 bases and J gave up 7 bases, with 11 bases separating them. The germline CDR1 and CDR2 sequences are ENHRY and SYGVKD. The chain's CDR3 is CAIMRAGNEQFF. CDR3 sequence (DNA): TGTGCCATCATGAGGGCGGGTAATGAGCAGTTCTTC.

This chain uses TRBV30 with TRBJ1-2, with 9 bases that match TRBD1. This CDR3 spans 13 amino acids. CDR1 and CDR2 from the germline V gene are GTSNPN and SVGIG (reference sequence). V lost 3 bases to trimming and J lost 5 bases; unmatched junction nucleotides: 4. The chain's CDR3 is CAWRQGARYGYTF. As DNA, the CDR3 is TGTGCCTGGAGACAGGGGGCGCGTTATGGCTACACCTTC. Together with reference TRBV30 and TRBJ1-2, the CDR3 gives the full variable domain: SQTIHQWPATLVQPVGSPLSLECTVEGTSNPNLYWYRQAAGRGLQLLFYSVGIGQISSEVPQNLSASRPQDRQFILSSKKLLLSDSGFYLCAWRQGARYGYTFGSGTRLTVV.

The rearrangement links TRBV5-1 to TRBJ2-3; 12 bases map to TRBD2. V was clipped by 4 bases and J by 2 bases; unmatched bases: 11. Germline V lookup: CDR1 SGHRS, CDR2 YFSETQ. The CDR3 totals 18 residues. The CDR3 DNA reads TGCGCCAGCAGCCTAGGTGGGCTAGCGGGGGGGCACACAGATACGCAGTATTTT. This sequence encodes CASSLGGLAGGHTDTQYF.

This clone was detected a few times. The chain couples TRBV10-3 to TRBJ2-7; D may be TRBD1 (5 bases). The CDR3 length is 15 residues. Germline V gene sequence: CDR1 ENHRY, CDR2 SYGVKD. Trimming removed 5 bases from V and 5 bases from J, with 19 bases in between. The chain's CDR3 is CAISHDRQGGDEQYF. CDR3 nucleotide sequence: TGTGCCATCAGTCACGACCGCCAGGGTGGCGACGAGCAGTACTTC.

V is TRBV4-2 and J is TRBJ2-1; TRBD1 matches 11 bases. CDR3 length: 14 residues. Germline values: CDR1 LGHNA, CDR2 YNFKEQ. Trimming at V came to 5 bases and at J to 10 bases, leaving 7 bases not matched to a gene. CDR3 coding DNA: TGTGCCAGCAGCTCCCGGGACAGGGGGAGCGAGCAGTTCTTC. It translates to CASSSRDRGSEQFF.

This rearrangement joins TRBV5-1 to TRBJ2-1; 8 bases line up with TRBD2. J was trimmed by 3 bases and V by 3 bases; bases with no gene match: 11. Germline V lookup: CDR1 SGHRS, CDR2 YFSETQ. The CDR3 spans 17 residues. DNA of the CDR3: TGCGCCAGCAGCTCCTTATCTAGCGGGCCTCTCTACAATGAGCAGTTCTTC. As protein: CASSSLSSGPLYNEQFF.

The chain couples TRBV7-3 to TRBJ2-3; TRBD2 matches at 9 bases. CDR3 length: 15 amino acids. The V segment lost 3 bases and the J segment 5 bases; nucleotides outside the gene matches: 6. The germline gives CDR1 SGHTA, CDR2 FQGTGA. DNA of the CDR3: TGTGCCAGCAGCTTCGGCGGGGGGGCCGGAGATACGCAGTATTTT. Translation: CASSFGGGAGDTQYF.

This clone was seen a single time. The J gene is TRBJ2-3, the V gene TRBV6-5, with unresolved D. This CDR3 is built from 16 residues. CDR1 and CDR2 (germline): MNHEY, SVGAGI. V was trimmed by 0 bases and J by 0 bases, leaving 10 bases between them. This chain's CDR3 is CASSYSRLRSTDTQYF. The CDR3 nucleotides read TGTGCCAGCAGTTACTCGAGGCTTAGGAGCACAGATACGCAGTATTTT.

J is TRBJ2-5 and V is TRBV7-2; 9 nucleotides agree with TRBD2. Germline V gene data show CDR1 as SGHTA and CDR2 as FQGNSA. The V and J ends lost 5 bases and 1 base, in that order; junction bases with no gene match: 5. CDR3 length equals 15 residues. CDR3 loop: CASSRSRGGQETQYF. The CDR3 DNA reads TGTGCCAGCAGCCGATCGCGGGGGGGCCAAGAGACCCAGTACTTC.

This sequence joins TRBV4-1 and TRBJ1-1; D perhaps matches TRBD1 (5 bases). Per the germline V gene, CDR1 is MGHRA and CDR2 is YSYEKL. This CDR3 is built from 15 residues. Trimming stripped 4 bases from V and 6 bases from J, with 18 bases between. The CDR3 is CASSRLAGGRAEAFF. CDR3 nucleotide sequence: TGCGCCAGCAGCCGGCTGGCGGGGGGAAGGGCTGAAGCTTTCTTT.

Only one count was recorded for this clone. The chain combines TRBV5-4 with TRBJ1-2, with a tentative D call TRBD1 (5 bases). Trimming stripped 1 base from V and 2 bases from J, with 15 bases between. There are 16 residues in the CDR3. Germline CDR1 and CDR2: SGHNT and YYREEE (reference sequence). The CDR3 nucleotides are TGTGCCAGCAGCTTGAGAGCCGGGACGGGGAACTATGGCTACACCTTC. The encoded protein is CASSLRAGTGNYGYTF.

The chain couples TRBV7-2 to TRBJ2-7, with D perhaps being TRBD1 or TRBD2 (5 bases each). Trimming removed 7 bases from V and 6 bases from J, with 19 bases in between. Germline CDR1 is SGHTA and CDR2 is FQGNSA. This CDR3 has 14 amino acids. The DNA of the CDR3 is TGTGCCAGCAAGGCACCGGGGCGGTTATCCGAGCAGTACTTC. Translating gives CASKAPGRLSEQYF.

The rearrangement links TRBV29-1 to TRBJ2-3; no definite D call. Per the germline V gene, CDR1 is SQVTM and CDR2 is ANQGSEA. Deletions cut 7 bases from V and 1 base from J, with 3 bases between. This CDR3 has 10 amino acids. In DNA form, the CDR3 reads TGCAGCGCCGGCACAGATACGCAGTATTTT. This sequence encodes CSAGTDTQYF.

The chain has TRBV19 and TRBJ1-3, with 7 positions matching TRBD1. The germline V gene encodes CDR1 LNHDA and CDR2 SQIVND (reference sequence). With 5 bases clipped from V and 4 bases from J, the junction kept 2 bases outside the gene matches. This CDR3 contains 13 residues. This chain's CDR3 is CASSPGGGNTIYF. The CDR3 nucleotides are TGTGCCAGTAGTCCAGGGGGAGGAAACACCATATATTTT. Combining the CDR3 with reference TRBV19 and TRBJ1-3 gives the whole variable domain DGGITQSPKYLFRKEGQNVTLSCEQNLNHDAMYWYRQDPGQGLRLIYYSQIVNDFQKGDIAEGYSVSREKKESFPLTVTSAQKNPTAFYLCASSPGGGNTIYFGEGSWLTVV.

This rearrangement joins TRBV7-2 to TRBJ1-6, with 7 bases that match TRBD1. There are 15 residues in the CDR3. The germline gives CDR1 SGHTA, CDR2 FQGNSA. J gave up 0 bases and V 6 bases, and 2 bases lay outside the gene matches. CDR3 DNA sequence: TGTGCCAGCAGTTGGGACAGCTCCTATAATTCACCCCTCCACTTT. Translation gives CASSWDSSYNSPLHF.

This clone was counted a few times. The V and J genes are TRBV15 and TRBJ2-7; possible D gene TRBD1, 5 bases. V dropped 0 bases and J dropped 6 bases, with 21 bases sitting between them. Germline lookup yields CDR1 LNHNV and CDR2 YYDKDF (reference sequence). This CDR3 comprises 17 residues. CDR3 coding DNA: TGTGCCACCAGCAGAGATCCCCGCGGTGGGGCCCGGGTCGAGCAGTACTTC. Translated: CATSRDPRGGARVEQYF.

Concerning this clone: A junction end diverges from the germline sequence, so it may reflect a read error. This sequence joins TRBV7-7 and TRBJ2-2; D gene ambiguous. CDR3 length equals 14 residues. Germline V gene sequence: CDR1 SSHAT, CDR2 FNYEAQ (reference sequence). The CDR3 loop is CASSLEGWVGELFF. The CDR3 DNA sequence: TGTGCTAGCAGCTTAGAAGGCTGGGTCGGGGAGCTGTTTTTT.

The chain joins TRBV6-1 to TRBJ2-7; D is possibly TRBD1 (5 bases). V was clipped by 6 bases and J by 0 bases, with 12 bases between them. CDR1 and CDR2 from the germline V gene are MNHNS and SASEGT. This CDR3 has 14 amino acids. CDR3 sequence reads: CASRDTFASYEQYF. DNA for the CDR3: TGTGCCAGCAGGGACACCTTTGCCTCCTACGAGCAGTACTTC.

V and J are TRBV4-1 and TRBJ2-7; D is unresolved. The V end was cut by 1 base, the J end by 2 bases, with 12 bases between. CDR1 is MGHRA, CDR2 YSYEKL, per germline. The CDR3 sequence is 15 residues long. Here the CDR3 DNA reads TGCGCCAGCAGCCAAGCCGAAGGTATACCCTACGAGCAGTACTTC. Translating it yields CASSQAEGIPYEQYF.

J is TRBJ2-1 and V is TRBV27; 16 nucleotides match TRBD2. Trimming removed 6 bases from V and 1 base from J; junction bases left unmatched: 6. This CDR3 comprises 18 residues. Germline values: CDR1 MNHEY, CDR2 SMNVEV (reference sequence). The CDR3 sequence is CASSPGLAGGRSYNEQFF. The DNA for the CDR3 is TGTGCCAGCAGCCCGGGACTAGCGGGGGGGCGATCCTACAATGAGCAGTTCTTC.